The next 10 T cell receptor beta chains were all read from a single sample in a study of blood T cell repertoires in COVID-19 (dated by TCRdb to between 2020 and 2021). Library method: the immunoSEQ multiplex PCR assay. Entries here come from immuneACCESS through TCRdb and include only in-frame sequences with V and J called. Some clones fail to appear in such tables; in the studies checked, an unresolved V gene covers under half of the shortfall, and the cause of the remainder is unknown. Here the sample has about 160,000 clones; approximately 80% occur a single time. Around 8.4% of the sample comes from the top ten. The specimen sequenced was peripheral blood. All receptors derive from a woman aged 80 or over with active or convalescent COVID-19.

V is TRBV29-1 and J is TRBJ2-3, with 9 bases that match TRBD2. Germline loops: CDR1 SQVTM, CDR2 ANQGSEA. V lost 3 bases and J lost 3; bases outside the gene matches: 4. The CDR3 loop spans 14 amino acids. CDR3: CSVEGLALTDTQYF. CDR3 bases: TGCAGCGTTGAGGGACTAGCTTTGACAGATACGCAGTATTTT.

This sequence joins TRBV19 and TRBJ2-5, with 7 bases matching TRBD1. CDR1 and CDR2 (germline): LNHDA, SQIVND (reference sequence). J lost 1 base, V lost 6 bases, and 5 bases had no gene match. CDR3 length: 14 amino acids. The CDR3 sequence: CASRRTGAQETQYF. CDR3 coding DNA: TGTGCCAGTAGACGGACAGGCGCCCAAGAGACCCAGTACTTC.

The gene calls are TRBV19 and TRBJ2-2; tentative D call: TRBD1 (6 bases). The CDR3 extends over 16 amino acids. Germline V gene lookup returns CDR1 LNHDA and CDR2 SQIVND (reference sequence). V was shortened by 3 bases and J by 7 bases, with 18 bases between the two germline ends. CDR3: CASSIESVGAGGELFF. The CDR3 region has the DNA TGTGCCAGTAGTATCGAGTCCGTGGGGGCTGGCGGGGAGCTGTTTTTT.

The V call is TRBV6-5, the J call TRBJ2-7, with 10 bases matching TRBD1. This CDR3 spans 15 amino acids. The V and J ends lost 4 bases and 5 bases, in that order; junction bases with no gene match: 8. The germline gives CDR1 MNHEY, CDR2 SVGAGI. The CDR3 DNA sequence: TGTGCCAGCAGTTCTCCGGGACAGGGGACGCACGAGCAGTACTTC. Translated, it gives CASSSPGQGTHEQYF.

This clone has ten or more counts. V gene TRBV25-1 combines with J gene TRBJ1-4; a possible D gene is TRBD1 (5 bases). Germline values: CDR1 MGHDK, CDR2 SYGVNS. This CDR3 comprises 12 residues. The V end lost 7 bases, the J end lost 8 bases, and 11 bases lay between the germline ends. The CDR3 nucleotides read TGTGCCAGCATCGGGGGAAGAGAAAAACTGTTTTTT. Translation gives CASIGGREKLFF.

CDR3 sequence: CASSPLAGASKLSSTDTQYF. The CDR3 DNA follows: TGTGCCAGCTCACCCCTAGCGGGGGCGAGCAAATTATCTAGCACAGATACGCAGTATTTT. The rearrangement uses TRBV18 and TRBJ2-3, with 10 nucleotides matching TRBD2. The length of the CDR3 is 20 residues. Per the germline V gene, CDR1 is KGHSH and CDR2 is LQKENI. V was pared by 3 bases and J by 0 bases, with 15 bases of the junction left unmatched.

The CDR3 nucleotides read TGTGCCAGCAGTTACTCGTGGGGGGACTATGGCTACACCTTC. This codes for CASSYSWGDYGYTF. This sequence joins TRBV6-5 and TRBJ1-2, with TRBD1 as a possible D gene (5 bases). With 0 bases removed from V and 3 bases from J, the gap between germline ends came to 8 bases. The CDR3 contains 14 residues. Germline assignment: CDR1 MNHEY and CDR2 SVGAGI.

This chain joins TRBV6-2 or TRBV6-3 and TRBJ1-3; no clear D gene. CDR1 and CDR2 from the germline V gene are MNHEY and SVGEGT. Trimming cost V 2 bases and J 4 bases, with 6 bases left between them. This CDR3 spans 13 amino acids. Here the CDR3 reads CASSYTEGNTIYF. Written as DNA, the CDR3 is TGTGCCAGCAGTTACACAGAGGGAAACACCATATATTTT.

This chain uses TRBV11-2 with TRBJ1-2; D remains ambiguous. The CDR3 spans 13 residues. The germline CDR1 and CDR2 sequences are SGHAT and FQNNGV. Trimming shortened V by 5 bases and J by 5 bases, and 12 bases separated the two germline ends. The CDR3 is CASSPSSVYGYTF. The CDR3 region has the DNA TGTGCCAGCAGCCCCTCCTCAGTATATGGCTACACCTTC.

This chain uses TRBV5-1 with TRBJ2-7; 9 bases agree with TRBD1. The trim removed 5 bases at V and 1 base at J, leaving 4 bases unmatched. Germline values: CDR1 SGHRS, CDR2 YFSETQ. The CDR3 consists of 14 residues. CDR3 nucleotides: TGCGCCAGCAGTACGACAGGGGGATCCTACGAGCAGTACTTC. It encodes CASSTTGGSYEQYF.